Sequencing of this T cell receptor beta chain was carried out in a study of regulatory T cells in long-lasting Graves disease. Time point given: persistent/refractory GD, antithyroid drugs over 5 years with positive TRAb. Extracted RNA from PBMCs served as the source of the TCR library. Germline V CDR1 and CDR2: MNHEY, SVGEGT. This CDR3 region has 14 residues. V lost 6 bases and J 7 bases, leaving 13 bases between the germline ends. Building of the TCR beta libraries involved iRepertoire HTBI primers and Arm-PCR of CDR3 regions. MiXCR was run by TCRdb on the multiplex PCR reads, yielding one entry per CDR3 protein. The sample holds about 450,000 distinct CDR3 sequences, 20% to 25% seen once.

The receptor's source is a female donor with Graves disease. V is TRBV6-2 or TRBV6-3 and J is TRBJ1-6; D is unclear. The sequences come from peripheral blood mononuclear cells (PBMCs), collected when the disease was refractory, from a patient treated with antithyroid drugs. The CDR3 loop reads CASSDGLTNSPLHF. Here the CDR3 DNA reads TGTGCCAGCAGCGACGGACTGACAAATTCACCCCTCCACTTT.